The rows below give T cell receptor beta chains drawn from one sample of a study of cytomegalovirus exposure and HLA in healthy donors. Clones were read by immunoSEQ multiplex PCR, and TCRdb kept only the in-frame ones, dropping some. The table shows some 110,000 clones, with around 70% occurring only once. The sample comprised PBMCs. All receptors come from a man aged 30 to 45 in good health and CMV-seronegative. Both conserved end residues are part of each CDR3. A D gene is named only where the DNA matches it firmly. Clone sizes are given selectively: once, few, many, or a class where the clone is expanded.

D gene	clone size	V gene	J gene	CDR3 DNA	CDR3 protein
NA	NA	TRBV6-1	TRBJ2-7	TGTGCCAGCAGTGTCGCCCGGACTACCTCCTACGAGCAGTACTTC	CASSVARTTSYEQYF
TRBD2	NA	TRBV7-2	TRBJ2-1	TGTGCCAGCAGCTTAGCCGGCGGGAGGAGCAATGAGCAGTTCTTC	CASSLAGGRSNEQFF
NA	few	TRBV20-1	TRBJ1-1	TGCAGTGCGACCAGACAGACTGAAGCTTTCTTT	CSATRQTEAFF
TRBD1	NA	TRBV5-6	TRBJ1-6	TGTGCCAGCAGCTTGTGGACAGGGGGTTCGTCCCTCCACTTT	CASSLWTGGSSLHF
TRBD2	NA	TRBV6-1	TRBJ2-3	TGTGCGACCAGGACTAGCGGGAGGGGAGATACGCAGTATTTT	CATRTSGRGDTQYF
NA	NA	TRBV28	TRBJ1-5	TGTGCCAGCAGGGCCGGACAAGGGATTCGCAATCAGCCCCAGCATTTT	CASRAGQGIRNQPQHF
NA	NA	TRBV30	TRBJ1-1	TGTGCCTGGAACTCCCAGGGCACAGCTGAAGCTTTCTTT	CAWNSQGTAEAFF
TRBD2	once	TRBV12-5	TRBJ2-5	TGTGCTAGTGGTTTGGGGGGACTAGCGGGAGGAGAGACCCAGTACTTC	CASGLGGLAGGETQYF
TRBD1	NA	TRBV5-1	TRBJ2-7	TGCGCCAGCAGCTTCCGGGACAGCCCAACCTACGAGCAGTACTTC	CASSFRDSPTYEQYF
TRBD1	few	TRBV4-3	TRBJ1-6	TGCGCCAGCAGCCAAGAAACGGCAGGGGGCAATTCACCCCTCCACTTT	CASSQETAGGNSPLHF
TRBD2	few	TRBV2	TRBJ2-2	TGTGCCAGCAGCGGCCGGGAGGCCGGGGAGCTGTTTTTT	CASSGREAGELFF
NA	NA	TRBV27	TRBJ2-1	TGTGCCAGTCTGGGTAGGAGGGACTCAAGCTCCTACAATGAGCAGTTCTTC	CASLGRRDSSSYNEQFF
TRBD1	NA	TRBV19	TRBJ1-1	TGTGCCAGTAGTGTCCGGCACCGGGACAGGGGGAAGAAGGAAGGAGCTTTCTTT	CASSVRHRDRGKKEGAFF
NA	NA	TRBV5-1	TRBJ2-2	TGCGCCAGCAGCTCCGGGACTCTCTTTACCGGGGAGCTGTTTTTT	CASSSGTLFTGELFF
TRBD1	NA	TRBV7-2	TRBJ1-1	TGTGCCAGCAGCTCGGGACAGCCGAACACTGAAGCTTTCTTT	CASSSGQPNTEAFF
TRBD1	NA	TRBV28	TRBJ1-2	TGTGCCAGCAGTTTTCTGCAGGGGGTTGGGCATGGCTACACCTTC	CASSFLQGVGHGYTF
NA	NA	TRBV19	TRBJ2-2	TGTGCCAGTAGTATCGCGGGGACCGGGGAGCTGTTTTTT	CASSIAGTGELFF
NA	NA	TRBV29-1	TRBJ2-3	TGCAGCGTTGGACTGGGTAGCACAGATACGCAGTATTTT	CSVGLGSTDTQYF
NA	NA	TRBV27	TRBJ2-4	TGTGCCAGCAGTTTAAGCTTTTCGGGTGGCTTCCGAGCCAAAAACATTCAGTACTTC	CASSLSFSGGFRAKNIQYF
TRBD1	NA	TRBV5-1	TRBJ2-7	TGCGCCAGCAGGGACCGGGACAGGGGGTTCTACGAGCAGTACTTC	CASRDRDRGFYEQYF
NA	NA	TRBV2	TRBJ2-7	TGTGCCAGCAGTGAGCATTTCGGATCAGGGGATACCTACGAGCAGTACTTC	CASSEHFGSGDTYEQYF
TRBD1	NA	TRBV6-6	TRBJ1-4	TGTGCCAGCAGTTCCCGGGACAGGGGGACCAAACTGTTTTTT	CASSSRDRGTKLFF
NA	NA	TRBV13	TRBJ1-1	TGTGCCAGCAGCTTAAGTGGTGGGCAGGGGGAAGCTTTCTTT	CASSLSGGQGEAFF
NA	NA	TRBV19	TRBJ1-4	TGTGCCAGTAGTCCCCGACAGTTATCGAATGAAAAACTGTTTTTT	CASSPRQLSNEKLFF
TRBD2	few	TRBV7-2	TRBJ2-1	TGTGCCAGCAGCCCACGGGAGGTGTCCTACAATGAGCAGTTCTTC	CASSPREVSYNEQFF
TRBD1	NA	TRBV10-2	TRBJ2-1	TGCGCCAGCAGAGGACAGGGTGGGTACAATGAGCAGTTCTTC	CASRGQGGYNEQFF
NA	NA	TRBV28	TRBJ2-7	TGTGCCAGCAGTTTATGGACAGTTGGGGGGAGCTCCTACGAGCAGTACTTC	CASSLWTVGGSSYEQYF
TRBD2	NA	TRBV9	TRBJ2-1	TGTGCCAGCAGCGACACGTCCCGGACTAGCGGGAGGTCCCAACGCTCCTACAATGAGCAGTTCTTC	CASSDTSRTSGRSQRSYNEQFF
NA	few	TRBV7-2	TRBJ1-2	TGTGCCAGCAGCTCGCAGGGCCTAGCTAACTATGGCTACACCTTC	CASSSQGLANYGYTF
TRBD2	NA	TRBV11-2	TRBJ2-1	TGTGCCAGCAGCTTAGAGGGACTAGACTACAATGAGCAGTTCTTC	CASSLEGLDYNEQFF
TRBD2	NA	TRBV7-9	TRBJ2-7	TGTGCCAGCAGCGAGACGGGGGGGGAGCAGTACTTC	CASSETGGEQYF
TRBD1	NA	TRBV2	TRBJ1-2	TGTGCCAGCAGTTCGGGGACAGGGAGTTTGGATGGCTACACCTTC	CASSSGTGSLDGYTF
NA	NA	TRBV12-2	TRBJ1-5	TGTGCAAGTCGCTCCCGGGACAGGGGGCATGAAAGCAATCAGCCCCAGCATTTT	CASRSRDRGHESNQPQHF
NA	NA	TRBV11-2	TRBJ1-4	TGTGCCAGCAGCTCCACCTTGGGGGCCAATGAAAAACTGTTTTTT	CASSSTLGANEKLFF
TRBD2	once	TRBV4-1	TRBJ2-7	TGCGCCAGCAGCCTCCGGGGGGGCAGCAGCTCCTACGAGCAGTACTTC	CASSLRGGSSSYEQYF
NA	NA	TRBV11-3	TRBJ1-2	TGTGCCAGCAGCCAGTCCCGACAGCCGTATGGCTACACCTTC	CASSQSRQPYGYTF
NA	NA	TRBV7-3	TRBJ2-1	TGTGCCAGCAGCTTAGTCGGCGGGCATCCCTACAATGAGCAGTTCTTC	CASSLVGGHPYNEQFF
NA	NA	TRBV15	TRBJ2-3	TGTGCCACCAGCAGAGGATCAGGCTACACAGATACGCAGTATTTT	CATSRGSGYTDTQYF
TRBD1	NA	TRBV11-2	TRBJ2-7	TGTGCCAGCAGCCTGCGACAGGGCGGAATAGACGAGCAGTACTTC	CASSLRQGGIDEQYF
TRBD2	NA	TRBV12-5	TRBJ2-5	TGTGCTAGTGGTTCGCCGGAACGGGCTAGCGGCCAAGAGACCCAGTACTTC	CASGSPERASGQETQYF
TRBD2	NA	TRBV2	TRBJ2-2	TGTGCCAGCAGTGAGGGACTAGCGGGAGGTTTGGACACCGGGGAGCTGTTTTTT	CASSEGLAGGLDTGELFF
TRBD1	few	TRBV2	TRBJ2-5	TGTGCCAGCAGTGGAGGACAGGGCCTAGAGACCCAGTACTTC	CASSGGQGLETQYF
NA	NA	TRBV5-1	TRBJ1-4	TGCGCCAGCAGCTTTATGACAGCTAATGAAAAACTGTTTTTT	CASSFMTANEKLFF
NA	NA	TRBV19	TRBJ2-5	TGTGCCACGCGGGACCGCCAAGAGACCCAGTACTTC	CATRDRQETQYF
TRBD1	NA	TRBV5-4	TRBJ1-2	TGTGCCAGCAGCTTGAATATGGGACAGGGGGCCAGTGGCTACACCTTC	CASSLNMGQGASGYTF
NA	NA	TRBV15	TRBJ1-1	TGTGCCACCAGCAGAGGATTGGCAGGGGTTGGCGCTGAAGCTTTCTTT	CATSRGLAGVGAEAFF
NA	NA	TRBV19	TRBJ2-5	TGTGCCAGTAGTACGAGGAGGGCTGGAGAGACCCAGTACTTC	CASSTRRAGETQYF
NA	NA	TRBV5-1	TRBJ1-4	TGCGCCAGCAGCTTGGCGGGGGGATCGAGGAACACTAATGAAAAACTGTTTTTT	CASSLAGGSRNTNEKLFF
NA	NA	TRBV30	TRBJ1-1	TGTGCCTGGAGTCGAGAAGCGAACACTGAAGCTTTCTTT	CAWSREANTEAFF